This T cell receptor beta chain appears in the sequencing data of a study of identical twins. TCRdb re-analysed the 5' RACE reads in MiXCR, keeping a single row per CDR3 protein. Counted here are around 220,000 distinct CDR3 sequences, 11% to 15% occurring once; the ten biggest clones make up approximately 8.8%. A few counts support this clonotype. Its antigen is unidentified. Broader study findings: In drawing conclusions, the study used cross-sectional statistical analysis and did not follow the same donors. Twins showed weaker excess sharing in their beta out-of-frame sequences.

CDR3 length equals 15 residues. Germline assignment: CDR1 MNHEY and CDR2 SVGAGI. Between the trimmed V and J ends, which lost 2 bases and 0 bases, there was a span of 8 bases. The origin of this receptor is a woman aged 18 to 35 in good health. This chain links TRBV6-5 with TRBJ2-1; D is undetermined. The sample consisted of memory (CD45RO+) T cells sorted from blood. CDR3 DNA: TGTGCCAGCAGTTACCCCCCGGGCTCCTACAATGAGCAGTTCTTC. Protein: CASSYPPGSYNEQFF.